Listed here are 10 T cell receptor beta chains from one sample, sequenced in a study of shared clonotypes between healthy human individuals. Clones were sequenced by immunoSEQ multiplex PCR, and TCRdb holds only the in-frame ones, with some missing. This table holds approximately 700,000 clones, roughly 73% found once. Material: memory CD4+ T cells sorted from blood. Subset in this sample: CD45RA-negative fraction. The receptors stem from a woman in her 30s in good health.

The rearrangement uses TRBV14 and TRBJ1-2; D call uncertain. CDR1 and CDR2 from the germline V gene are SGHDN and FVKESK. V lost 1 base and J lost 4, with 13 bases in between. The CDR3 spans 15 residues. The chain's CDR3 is CASSQVSTPAYGYTF. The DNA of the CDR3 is TGTGCCAGCAGCCAAGTTTCCACCCCGGCCTATGGCTACACCTTC.

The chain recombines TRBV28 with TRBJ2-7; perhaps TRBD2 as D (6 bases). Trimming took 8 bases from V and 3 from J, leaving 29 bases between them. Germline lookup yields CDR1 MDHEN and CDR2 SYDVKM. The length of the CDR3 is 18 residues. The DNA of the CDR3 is TGTGCCAGCGTTCCAACATCCCAACCGGGAGATGTAGTCTACGAGCAGTACTTC. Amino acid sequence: CASVPTSQPGDVVYEQYF.

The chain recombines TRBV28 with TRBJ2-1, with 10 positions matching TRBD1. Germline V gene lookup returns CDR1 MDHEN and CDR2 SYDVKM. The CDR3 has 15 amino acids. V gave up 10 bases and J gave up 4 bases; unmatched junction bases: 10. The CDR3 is CATDAGQGIYNEQFF. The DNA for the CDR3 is TGTGCCACGGACGCGGGACAGGGGATATACAATGAGCAGTTCTTC.

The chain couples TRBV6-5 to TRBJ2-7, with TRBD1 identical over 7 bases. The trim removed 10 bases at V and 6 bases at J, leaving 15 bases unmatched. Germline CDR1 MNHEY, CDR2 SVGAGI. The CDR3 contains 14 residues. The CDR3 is CATKRTGERSEQYF. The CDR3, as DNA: TGTGCCACGAAAAGAACAGGGGAGAGGTCCGAGCAGTACTTC.

As DNA, the CDR3 is TGTGCCGTTTCCCGGACAGTCTCCTACGAGCAGTACTTC. Translation gives CAVSRTVSYEQYF. The chain has TRBV15 and TRBJ2-7, with D possibly TRBD1 on 6 matching bases. Germline CDR1 reads LNHNV; CDR2 reads YYDKDF (reference sequence). V was pared by 11 bases and J by 0 bases, with 14 bases between. This CDR3 spans 13 amino acids.

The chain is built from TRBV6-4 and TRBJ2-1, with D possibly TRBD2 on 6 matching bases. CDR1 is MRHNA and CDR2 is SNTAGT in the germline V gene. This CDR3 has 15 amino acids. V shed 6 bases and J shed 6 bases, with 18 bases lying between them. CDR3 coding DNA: TGTGCCAGCAGCTTTACCGGAGGGCCGGGCAATGAGCAGTTCTTC. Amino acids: CASSFTGGPGNEQFF.

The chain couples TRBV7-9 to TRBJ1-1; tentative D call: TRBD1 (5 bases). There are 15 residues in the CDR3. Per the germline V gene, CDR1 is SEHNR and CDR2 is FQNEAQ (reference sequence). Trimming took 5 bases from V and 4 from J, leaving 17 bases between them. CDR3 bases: TGTGCCAGCAGCCCCTACGGCCAAAGGGGCACTGAAGCTTTCTTT. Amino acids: CASSPYGQRGTEAFF.

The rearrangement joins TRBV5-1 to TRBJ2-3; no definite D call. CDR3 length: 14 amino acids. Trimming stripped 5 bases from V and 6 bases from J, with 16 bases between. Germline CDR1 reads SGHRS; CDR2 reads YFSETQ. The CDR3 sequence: CASSSDGGSDTQYF. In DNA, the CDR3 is TGCGCCAGCAGTTCGGACGGCGGATCGGATACGCAGTATTTT.

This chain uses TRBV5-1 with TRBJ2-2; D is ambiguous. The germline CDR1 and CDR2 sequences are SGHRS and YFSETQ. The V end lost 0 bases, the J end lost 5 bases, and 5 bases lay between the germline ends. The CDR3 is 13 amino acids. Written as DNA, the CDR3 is TGCGCCAGCAGCTTGGCCTTAACCGGGGAGCTGTTTTTT. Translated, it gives CASSLALTGELFF. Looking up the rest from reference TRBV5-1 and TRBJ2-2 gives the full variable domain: KAGVTQTPRYLIKTRGQQVTLSCSPISGHRSVSWYQQTPGQGLQFLFEYFSETQRNKGNFPGRFSGRQFSNSRSEMNVSTLELGDSALYLCASSLALTGELFFGEGSRLTVL.

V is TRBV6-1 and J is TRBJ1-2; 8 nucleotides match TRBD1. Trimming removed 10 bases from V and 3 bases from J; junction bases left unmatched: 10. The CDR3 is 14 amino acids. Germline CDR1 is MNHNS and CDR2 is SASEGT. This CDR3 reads CATDRGGFDYGYTF. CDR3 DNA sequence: TGTGCCACCGACAGGGGCGGGTTTGACTATGGCTACACCTTC.